This passage covers 29 T cell receptor beta chains from one sample sequenced in a study of identical twins. MiXCR was run by TCRdb on the 5' RACE reads, yielding one entry per CDR3 protein. Altogether about 900,000 distinct CDR3 sequences are present, about 12% being singletons, with the ten largest covering roughly 1.6%. These data were likewise used in another study, on yellow fever vaccine responses in identical twins.

The material sequenced was PBMCs. The source is a woman aged 18-35 years in good health.

This clonotype was picked up a small number of times. The chain uses TRBV7-9 and TRBJ1-1; tentative D call: TRBD1 (6 bases). The germline V gene has CDR1 SEHNR and CDR2 FQNEAQ (reference sequence). V was clipped by 5 bases and J by 12 bases, with 16 bases between them. The CDR3 runs 12 residues. The CDR3 is CASSRLGGPSFF. The CDR3 DNA sequence: TGTGCCAGCAGCCGGCTAGGGGGGCCGTCTTTCTTT.

This clonotype has a count of ten or more. The rearrangement uses TRBV4-1 and TRBJ1-3; D possibly corresponds to TRBD1 (6 bases). Germline-derived CDR1 and CDR2 are MGHRA and YSYEKL. The CDR3 runs to 17 residues. V dropped 1 base and J dropped 1 base, with 14 bases sitting between them. CDR3 in amino acids: CASSQGRGRGSGNTIYF. The CDR3 DNA sequence: TGCGCCAGCAGCCAAGGCCGTGGAAGGGGGTCTGGAAACACCATATATTTT.

This clonotype has just a few counts. The chain links TRBV29-1 to TRBJ2-7; D perhaps matches TRBD2 (6 bases). Germline V gene data show CDR1 as SQVTM and CDR2 as ANQGSEA. The CDR3 totals 16 residues. V lost 3 bases and J 0 bases, leaving 18 bases between the germline ends. DNA for the CDR3: TGCAGCGTTGAGGACCAGGTGGACGGGAGCTCCTACGAGCAGTACGTC. Protein: CSVEDQVDGSSYEQYV.

This clonotype appeared many times. One junction end does not reproduce the germline sequence, and a read error may be involved. V is TRBV12-3 or TRBV12-4 and J is TRBJ1-1; D ambiguous. The CDR3 has 12 residues. CDR3 in amino acids: CASRLGNTEAFF. DNA of the CDR3: TGTGCCAGCAGGTTAGGGAACACTGAAGCTTTCTTT.

With respect to this clonotype: One end of the junction does not line up with germline, which may come from a read error. This chain joins TRBV5-1 and TRBJ2-7, with D maybe TRBD1 (6 bases). The germline gives CDR1 SGHRS, CDR2 YFSETQ. The CDR3 totals 11 residues. The CDR3 region is CASSLAGTTTF. The CDR3 coding sequence is TGCGCCAGCAGCTTGGCCGGGACAACTACTTTC.

J is TRBJ2-5 and V is TRBV7-6, with TRBD2 as a possible D gene (6 bases). There are 15 residues in the CDR3. V was shortened by 6 bases and J by 4 bases, with 18 bases between the two germline ends. The germline gives CDR1 SGHVS, CDR2 FNYEAQ. The CDR3 DNA follows: TGTGCCAGCAGTTCTTGGAGGGAGGAGCTAGAGACCCAGTACTTC. The encoded protein is CASSSWREELETQYF.

This rearrangement joins TRBV10-3 to TRBJ2-3, with TRBD1 as a possible D gene (6 bases). Germline V lookup: CDR1 ENHRY, CDR2 SYGVKD. This CDR3 region has 16 residues. The V end lost 0 bases, the J end lost 2 bases, and 12 bases lay between the germline ends. This CDR3 reads CAISESQGQLTDTQYF. For the CDR3, the DNA is TGTGCCATCAGTGAGTCTCAAGGACAGCTCACAGATACGCAGTATTTT.

The rearrangement joins TRBV20-1 to TRBJ1-6; D is unresolved. The V gene lost 5 bases and the J gene lost 6 bases, with 11 bases spanning the gap. CDR1 and CDR2 from the germline V gene are DFQATT and SNEGSKA (reference sequence). CDR3 length: 13 residues. CDR3 coding DNA: TGCAGTGCTTCGGACGGACTTAATTCACCCCTCCACTTT. Translation gives CSASDGLNSPLHF.

This clonotype came up a few times. The genes are TRBV12-3 or TRBV12-4 and TRBJ1-2; D not resolved. The CDR3 covers 14 residues. V lost 2 bases to trimming and J lost 0 bases, with 7 bases between them. The CDR3 coding sequence is TGTGCCAGCAGTTTACACGAATCTAACTATGGCTACACCTTC. This sequence encodes CASSLHESNYGYTF.

This clonotype has just a few counts. The rearrangement uses TRBV10-2 and TRBJ2-5, with D possibly being TRBD1 (5 bases). The CDR3 extends over 11 amino acids. The germline CDR1 and CDR2 sequences are WSHSY and SAAADI. V was clipped by 8 bases and J by 3 bases, with 7 bases between them. Here the CDR3 DNA reads TGCGCCAGCGCCAGGGAAGAGACCCAGTACTTC. It is translated as CASAREETQYF.

The table lists this clonotype with a few counts. The genes are TRBV20-1 and TRBJ2-1; D tentatively reads TRBD1 or TRBD2 (5 bases each). The V gene lost 5 bases and the J gene lost 5 bases, with 19 bases spanning the gap. The CDR3 totals 15 residues. The V gene's germline CDR1 is DFQATT and CDR2 SNEGSKA (reference sequence). The CDR3 here is CSALPVEWGNNEQFF. In DNA, the CDR3 is TGCAGTGCTCTCCCTGTGGAATGGGGGAACAATGAGCAGTTCTTC.

This clonotype was seen repeatedly, ten times or more. The chain links TRBV20-1 to TRBJ1-5, with TRBD1 as a possible D gene (6 bases). V lost 0 bases and J lost 4, with 13 bases in between. The CDR3 spans 15 residues. Germline CDR1 reads DFQATT; CDR2 reads SNEGSKA (reference sequence). CDR3 bases: TGCAGTGCTAGAGAGGACACAGGGTTGAATCAGCCCCAGCATTTT. Encoded protein: CSAREDTGLNQPQHF.

This clonotype was found a few times. The chain recombines TRBV7-9 with TRBJ1-4; D is undetermined. CDR1 is SEHNR and CDR2 is FQNEAQ in the germline V gene (reference sequence). V lost 1 base to trimming and J lost 8 bases, with 14 bases between them. The CDR3 runs to 15 residues. The CDR3 DNA reads as TGTGCCAGCAGCTTAGAGTGGACCAATGGGGAAAAACTGTTTTTT. Protein: CASSLEWTNGEKLFF.

This clonotype was seen a handful of times. The rearrangement joins TRBV12-3 or TRBV12-4 to TRBJ2-3; weak D call: TRBD1 (6 bases). V was shortened by 2 bases and J by 3 bases, with 12 bases between the two germline ends. CDR3 size: 15 residues. The CDR3 here is CASSLQQGLTDTQYF. In DNA form, the CDR3 reads TGTGCCAGCAGTTTACAACAGGGTCTAACAGATACGCAGTATTTT.

This clonotype was recorded a few times. The rearrangement links TRBV5-1 to TRBJ1-4; 8 bases agree with TRBD1. CDR3 length: 14 residues. V lost 3 bases and J lost 3; bases outside the gene matches: 1. Germline lookup yields CDR1 SGHRS and CDR2 YFSETQ. For the CDR3, the DNA is TGCGCCAGCAGCTCAGGGGGCCCTAATGAAAAACTGTTTTTT. Translated: CASSSGGPNEKLFF.

The V gene is TRBV27, the J gene TRBJ1-2; D is unclear. Per germline, CDR1 MNHEY and CDR2 SMNVEV (reference sequence). The germline V and J ends were trimmed by 7 bases and 6 bases, with 21 bases remaining between them. This CDR3 is 15 amino acids long. CDR3 loop: CASTSRASTGNGYTF. The CDR3 DNA is TGTGCCAGCACCTCAAGGGCCTCCACGGGAAATGGCTACACCTTC.

This clonotype was counted only a few times. The chain joins TRBV7-6 to TRBJ2-3, with 7 bases fitting TRBD2. Germline trimming cut 2 bases from V and 2 bases from J; bases unmatched to any gene: 1. Germline CDR1 reads SGHVS; CDR2 reads FNYEAQ. CDR3 length: 14 residues. The CDR3 bases are TGTGCCAGCAGCTTAAGCGGGACCACAGATACGCAGTATTTT. Its translation is CASSLSGTTDTQYF.

The V and J genes are TRBV15 and TRBJ2-3; 7 nucleotides line up with TRBD2. The CDR3 sequence is 17 residues long. Germline assignment: CDR1 LNHNV and CDR2 YYDKDF (reference sequence). V shed 5 bases and J 2 bases; nucleotides not matched to a gene: 13. The CDR3 region is CATSGRERPRSTDTQYF. In nucleotides, the CDR3 is TGTGCCACCAGCGGGAGGGAGCGGCCCAGGTCCACAGATACGCAGTATTTT.

V is TRBV11-2 and J is TRBJ2-3; TRBD1 matches at 10 bases. CDR1 and CDR2 from the germline V gene are SGHAT and FQNNGV. The CDR3 runs to 15 residues. With 5 bases clipped from V and 4 bases from J, the junction kept 6 bases outside the gene matches. The CDR3 DNA follows: TGTGCCAGCAGCCCCTGGGACAGGGGTCCAGATACGCAGTATTTT. This translates into CASSPWDRGPDTQYF.

This clonotype was recorded many times. The chain is built from TRBV12-3 or TRBV12-4 and TRBJ2-7; 7 bases map to TRBD2. This CDR3 has 14 residues. V lost 3 bases and J lost 3; bases outside the gene matches: 5. The CDR3 reads CASSFYGGDYEQYF. The CDR3 DNA reads TGTGCCAGCAGTTTTTATGGGGGGGACTACGAGCAGTACTTC.

This chain links TRBV28 with TRBJ2-7; D possibly matches TRBD1 or TRBD2 (5 bases each). V was clipped by 10 bases and J by 4 bases, with 17 bases between them. The length of the CDR3 is 13 residues. Germline assignment: CDR1 MDHEN and CDR2 SYDVKM. The CDR3 sequence: CATGAGTVYEQYV. The DNA for the CDR3 is TGTGCCACCGGGGCTGGGACCGTTTACGAGCAGTACGTC.

This clonotype showed up just a few times. The chain recombines TRBV20-1 with TRBJ2-1, with 7 bases identical to TRBD1. Germline lookup yields CDR1 DFQATT and CDR2 SNEGSKA (reference sequence). The V gene end was trimmed by 0 bases and the J gene end by 8 bases; junction bases not matched to a gene: 4. The CDR3 loop spans 13 amino acids. The CDR3 bases are TGCAGTGCTAGAGACGTTCAGGGGGATGAGCAGTTCTTC. This codes for CSARDVQGDEQFF.

This clonotype came up a few times. This sequence joins TRBV4-1 and TRBJ2-7; 8 nucleotides agree with TRBD2. Germline loops: CDR1 MGHRA, CDR2 YSYEKL. The CDR3 has 16 residues. V was clipped by 4 bases and J by 0 bases; unmatched bases: 8. The CDR3 sequence: CASSLGSGESSYEQYF. Here the CDR3 DNA reads TGCGCCAGCAGCCTAGGTAGCGGGGAGAGCTCCTACGAGCAGTACTTC.

This sequence joins TRBV12-3 or TRBV12-4 and TRBJ2-2; 10 bases line up with TRBD2. V shed 5 bases and J 7 bases; nucleotides not matched to a gene: 4. The CDR3 length is 14 residues. The CDR3 is CASSPSGGIGELFF. The CDR3 DNA reads TGTGCCAGCAGTCCTAGCGGGGGTATCGGGGAGCTGTTTTTT.

This clonotype was detected only a few times. This chain joins TRBV5-1 and TRBJ2-7; D may be TRBD1 (6 bases). The CDR3 has 18 residues. Germline values: CDR1 SGHRS, CDR2 YFSETQ. V lost 0 bases, J lost 0 bases, and 19 bases lay in between. CDR3 nucleotide sequence: TGCGCCAGCAGCTTGGTTGGGGGCTTACAAAGAAGCTCCTACGAGCAGTACTTC. This encodes CASSLVGGLQRSSYEQYF. Complete variable domain (other parts from reference TRBV5-1 and TRBJ2-7): KAGVTQTPRYLIKTRGQQVTLSCSPISGHRSVSWYQQTPGQGLQFLFEYFSETQRNKGNFPGRFSGRQFSNSRSEMNVSTLELGDSALYLCASSLVGGLQRSSYEQYFGPGTRLTVT.

The genes are TRBV20-1 and TRBJ2-7; D tentatively reads TRBD1 or TRBD2 (5 bases each). Germline assignment: CDR1 DFQATT and CDR2 SNEGSKA (reference sequence). This CDR3 comprises 15 residues. V shed 3 bases and J shed 3 bases, with 18 bases lying between them. CDR3 sequence: CSARPPRELGYEQYF. The CDR3 DNA reads TGCAGTGCTAGGCCTCCCAGGGAGTTGGGCTACGAGCAGTACTTC.

This clonotype was counted only a few times. The chain has TRBV20-1 and TRBJ2-3; no reliable D call. Per germline, CDR1 DFQATT and CDR2 SNEGSKA (reference sequence). V was pared by 2 bases and J by 3 bases, with 33 bases between. There are 21 residues in the CDR3. CDR3: CSARPSFRVALIVGSTDTQYF. The CDR3 region has the DNA TGCAGTGCTAGACCCTCATTCCGGGTGGCTCTAATAGTTGGTTCTACAGATACGCAGTATTTT.

The rearrangement uses TRBV12-3 or TRBV12-4 and TRBJ2-3; 7 bases line up with TRBD2. V shed 7 bases and J 1 base; nucleotides not matched to a gene: 8. This CDR3 spans 15 amino acids. The CDR3, as DNA: TGTGCCAGCAAGTCGATGCTAGCGGGCACAGATACGCAGTATTTT. Translating gives CASKSMLAGTDTQYF.

This clonotype was counted ten times or more. V and J are TRBV12-3 or TRBV12-4 and TRBJ2-1; TRBD2 is a possible D gene (7 bases). Trimming took 7 bases from V and 7 from J, leaving 17 bases between them. The CDR3 is 14 amino acids. The CDR3 sequence: CASTDGGGGNEQFF. CDR3 sequence (DNA): TGTGCCAGCACTGATGGAGGGGGGGGTAATGAGCAGTTCTTC.